The 14 T cell receptor beta chains in this list originate from one sample, sequenced in a study of post-analysis software for immune sequencing data. Study findings and constraints: About five TRBV segments occurring more often in patients than controls included TRBV5-6, TRBV5-1 and TRBV20-1.

These receptors have no identified antigens. Unique molecular identifiers were carried by the TCR beta cDNA libraries. TCRdb ran MiXCR on the PCR reads and lists one entry per CDR3 protein. The data show approximately 440,000 distinct CDR3 sequences, under 55% seen once. Source material: blood. The receptors were sampled from a girl between 10 and 17 years old with multiple sclerosis.

This chain joins TRBV4-1 and TRBJ2-7; weak D call: TRBD1 (5 bases). The CDR3 length is 14 residues. V lost 3 bases and J 3 bases, leaving 12 bases between the germline ends. CDR1 is MGHRA and CDR2 is YSYEKL in the germline V gene. The CDR3 region has the DNA TGCGCCAGCAGCCATCTGGGCCAGGGCTACGAGCAGTACTTC. Encoded protein: CASSHLGQGYEQYF.

The chain combines TRBV5-4 with TRBJ2-1, with D possibly being TRBD2 (7 bases). The CDR3 covers 16 residues. Germline-derived CDR1 and CDR2 are SGHNT and YYREEE (reference sequence). Between the trimmed V and J ends, which lost 0 bases and 4 bases, there was a span of 14 bases. The CDR3 region is CASSLEGDYPYNEQFF. CDR3 coding DNA: TGTGCCAGCAGCTTGGAGGGGGACTACCCATACAATGAGCAGTTCTTC.

The V and J genes are TRBV3-1 and TRBJ1-2; 7 bases align to TRBD1. The CDR3 is 15 residues long. CDR1 and CDR2 (germline): LGHDT, YNNKEL (reference sequence). Trimming cost V 4 bases and J 8 bases; bases outside gene matches: 13. The CDR3 region has the DNA TGTGCCAGCAGCCTAACTTCAGAGGGGGCGGGAGGCTACACCTTC. Translated, it gives CASSLTSEGAGGYTF.

The V and J genes are TRBV15 and TRBJ2-1; D is unresolved. The CDR3 covers 15 residues. V lost 1 base, J lost 6 bases, and 13 bases lay in between. Germline assignment: CDR1 LNHNV and CDR2 YYDKDF (reference sequence). CDR3 region: CATSRGSVGGNEQFF. The CDR3 DNA is TGTGCCACCAGCAGAGGGTCGGTCGGCGGCAATGAGCAGTTCTTC.

The CDR3 reads CASSSPGTPANEQFF. In DNA form, the CDR3 reads TGTGCCAGCAGCTCTCCCGGGACTCCCGCGAATGAGCAGTTCTTC. The chain recombines TRBV7-3 with TRBJ2-1; the D gene is possibly TRBD2 (6 bases). Germline values: CDR1 SGHTA, CDR2 FQGTGA. V lost 4 bases and J 7 bases, leaving 17 bases between the germline ends. The CDR3 length is 15 residues.

This clonotype was counted between two and nine times. V is TRBV12-3 or TRBV12-4 and J is TRBJ2-3; 10 bases align to TRBD2. CDR3 length: 15 amino acids. V gave up 6 bases and J gave up 2 bases; unmatched junction bases: 5. The chain's CDR3 is CASRSGLADTDTQYF. The CDR3 DNA sequence: TGTGCCAGCAGATCTGGACTAGCGGACACAGATACGCAGTATTTT.

This rearrangement joins TRBV4-3 to TRBJ2-3; 11 nucleotides match TRBD2. Germline V lookup: CDR1 LGHNA, CDR2 YSLEER. With 2 bases clipped from V and 2 bases from J, the junction kept 9 bases outside the gene matches. The CDR3 is 18 residues long. The CDR3 sequence: CASSQRKLAGEDTDTQYF. The CDR3 nucleotides read TGCGCCAGCAGCCAACGAAAACTAGCGGGAGAAGACACAGATACGCAGTATTTT.

The V gene is TRBV9, the J gene TRBJ2-3; unclear D gene. Germline lookup yields CDR1 SGDLS and CDR2 YYNGEE. The CDR3 totals 16 residues. Trimming cost V 0 bases and J 0 bases, with 11 bases left between them. CDR3 nucleotides: TGTGCCAGCAGCGTAGATGGGGATTGGAGCACAGATACGCAGTATTTT. Protein: CASSVDGDWSTDTQYF.

The chain joins TRBV7-2 to TRBJ2-7; 8 nucleotides align to TRBD2. The CDR3 sequence is 15 residues long. Per the germline V gene, CDR1 is SGHTA and CDR2 is FQGNSA. Trimming took 0 bases from V and 7 from J; bases not matched to a gene: 8. The CDR3 DNA reads TGTGCCAGCAGCTTAGCAGCGGGAGTGACGAGGGAGCAGTACTTC. Translation gives CASSLAAGVTREQYF.

The chain uses TRBV2 and TRBJ2-1, with 7 bases identical to TRBD2. Per germline, CDR1 SNHLY and CDR2 FYNNEI. The CDR3 runs to 17 residues. V shed 1 base, J shed 0 bases, and the junction held 6 bases outside the gene matches. CDR3 DNA: TGTGCCAGCAGTGAAGAGGTCGGCGGGAGCTCCTACAATGAGCAGTTCTTC. Encoded protein: CASSEEVGGSSYNEQFF.

In its sample, this clonotype was seen a few times. The J gene is TRBJ2-1, the V gene TRBV25-1; 10 bases line up with TRBD1. Germline CDR1 MGHDK, CDR2 SYGVNS. The CDR3 extends over 15 amino acids. V lost 4 bases to trimming and J lost 3 bases; unmatched junction nucleotides: 3. The CDR3 DNA reads TGTGCCAGCAGTGGAGGGACAGGGGACTACAATGAGCAGTTCTTC. The encoded protein is CASSGGTGDYNEQFF. Based on the CDR3 plus reference TRBV25-1 and TRBJ2-1, the full variable domain is EADIYQTPRYLVIGTGKKITLECSQTMGHDKMYWYQQDPGMELHLIHYSYGVNSTEKGDLSSESTVSRIRTEHFPLTLESARPSHTSQYLCASSGGTGDYNEQFFGPGTRLTVL.

This clonotype was recorded many times. The chain has TRBV28 and TRBJ2-1, with unresolved D. The germline gives CDR1 MDHEN, CDR2 SYDVKM. The V end lost 4 bases, the J end lost 5 bases, and 3 bases lay between the germline ends. The CDR3 spans 11 residues. The CDR3 protein is CASSYNNEQFF. The CDR3 nucleotides read TGTGCCAGCAGTTATAACAATGAGCAGTTCTTC.

CDR3 protein: CSARDHGTASTDTQYF. The CDR3, as DNA: TGCAGTGCTAGAGATCACGGGACAGCTAGCACAGATACGCAGTATTTT. J is TRBJ2-3 and V is TRBV20-1; 7 bases line up with TRBD1. There are 16 residues in the CDR3. Germline CDR1 reads DFQATT; CDR2 reads SNEGSKA (reference sequence). V lost 0 bases to trimming and J lost 0 bases; unmatched junction nucleotides: 6.

The rearrangement uses TRBV5-6 and TRBJ2-5, with 7 positions matching TRBD2. The J call may not be correct, given that the DNA end is closer to TRBJ2-7. Germline V gives CDR1 SGHDT, CDR2 YYEEEE. The CDR3 covers 13 residues. As DNA, the CDR3 is TGTGCCAGCAGCTTGGGCGGGAGCGACGAGCAGTACTTC. It encodes CASSLGGSDEQYF.